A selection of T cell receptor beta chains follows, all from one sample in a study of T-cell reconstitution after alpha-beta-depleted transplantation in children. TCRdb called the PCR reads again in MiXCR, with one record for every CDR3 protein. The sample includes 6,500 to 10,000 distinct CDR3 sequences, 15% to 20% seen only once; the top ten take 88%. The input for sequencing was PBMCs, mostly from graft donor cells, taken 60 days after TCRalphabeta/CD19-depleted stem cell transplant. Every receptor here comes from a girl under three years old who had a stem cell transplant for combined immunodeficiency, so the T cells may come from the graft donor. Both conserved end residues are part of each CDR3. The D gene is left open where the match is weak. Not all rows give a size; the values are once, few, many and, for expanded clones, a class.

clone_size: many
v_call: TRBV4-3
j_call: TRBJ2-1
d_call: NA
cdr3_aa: CASSQHHRVNEQFF
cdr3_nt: TGCGCCAGCAGCCAACATCACCGGGTTAATGAGCAGTTCTTC

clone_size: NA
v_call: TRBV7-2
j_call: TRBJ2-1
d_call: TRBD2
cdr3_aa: CASSFPRGGDSTYNEQFF
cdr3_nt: TGTGCCAGCAGCTTTCCGCGGGGGGGCGATAGTACCTACAATGAGCAGTTCTTC

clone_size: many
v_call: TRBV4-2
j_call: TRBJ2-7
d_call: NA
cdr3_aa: CASSQASGLPEQYF
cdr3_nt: TGTGCCAGCAGCCAGGCAAGCGGGTTGCCCGAGCAGTACTTC

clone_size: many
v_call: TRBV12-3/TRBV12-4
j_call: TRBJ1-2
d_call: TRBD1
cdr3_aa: CASSRDRQNYGYTF
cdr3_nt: TGTGCCAGCAGCCGGGACAGGCAGAACTATGGCTACACCTTC

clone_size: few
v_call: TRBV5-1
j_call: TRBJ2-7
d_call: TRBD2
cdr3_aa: CASSLLAEIYEQYF
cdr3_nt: TGCGCCAGCAGCCTTCTAGCGGAGATCTACGAGCAGTACTTC

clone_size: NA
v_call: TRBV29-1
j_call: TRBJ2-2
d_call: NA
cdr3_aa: CSVAGWVSNTGELFF
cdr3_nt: TGCAGCGTTGCGGGGTGGGTTTCGAACACCGGGGAGCTGTTTTTT

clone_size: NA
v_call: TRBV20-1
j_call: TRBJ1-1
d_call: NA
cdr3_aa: CSASSPAENTEAFF
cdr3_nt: TGCAGTGCTAGTTCCCCAGCGGAAAACACTGAAGCTTTCTTT

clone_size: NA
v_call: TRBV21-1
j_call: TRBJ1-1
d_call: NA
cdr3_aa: CASSNVQGDTEAFF
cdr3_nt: TGCGCCAGCAGCAACGTTCAGGGGGACACTGAAGCTTTCTTT

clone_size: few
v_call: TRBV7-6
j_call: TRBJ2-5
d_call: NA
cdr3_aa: CASSSAWGRETQYF
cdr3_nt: TGTGCCAGCAGCTCTGCCTGGGGTAGAGAGACCCAGTACTTC

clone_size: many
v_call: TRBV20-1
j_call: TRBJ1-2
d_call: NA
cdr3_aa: CSARAGRGYTF
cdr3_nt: TGCAGTGCTAGAGCGGGGCGAGGCTACACCTTC

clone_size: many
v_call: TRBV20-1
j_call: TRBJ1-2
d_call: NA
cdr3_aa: CSARGAPHYGYTF
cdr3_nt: TGCAGTGCTAGAGGGGCCCCCCACTATGGCTACACCTTC

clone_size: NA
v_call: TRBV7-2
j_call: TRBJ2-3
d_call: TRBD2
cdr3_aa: CASSLRLAGDTQYF
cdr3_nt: TGTGCCAGCAGCTTAAGGCTAGCGGGAGATACGCAGTATTTT

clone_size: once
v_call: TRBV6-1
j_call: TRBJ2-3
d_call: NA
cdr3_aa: CASSLNYVSTDTQYF
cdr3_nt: TGTGCCAGCAGCCTTAACTACGTTAGCACAGATACGCAGTATTTT

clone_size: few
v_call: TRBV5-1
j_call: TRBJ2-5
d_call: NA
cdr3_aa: CASSLGGRETQYF
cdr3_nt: TGCGCCAGCAGCTTGGGAGGAAGAGAGACCCAGTACTTC

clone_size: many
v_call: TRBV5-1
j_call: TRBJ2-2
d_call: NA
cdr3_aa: CASRRAANTGELFF
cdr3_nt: TGCGCCAGCAGAAGGGCAGCGAACACCGGGGAGCTGTTTTTT

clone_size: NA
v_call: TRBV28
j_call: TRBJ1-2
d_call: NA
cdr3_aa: CASSLWDGGYTF
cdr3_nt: TGTGCCAGCAGTTTATGGGACGGGGGCTACACCTTC

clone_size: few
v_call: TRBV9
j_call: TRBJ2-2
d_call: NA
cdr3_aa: CASSVAGELFF
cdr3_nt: TGTGCCAGCAGCGTAGCCGGGGAGCTGTTTTTT

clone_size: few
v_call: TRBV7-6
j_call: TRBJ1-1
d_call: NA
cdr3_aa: CASSDGSYVRTEAFF
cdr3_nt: TGTGCCAGCAGCGATGGGTCTTATGTAAGGACTGAAGCTTTCTTT

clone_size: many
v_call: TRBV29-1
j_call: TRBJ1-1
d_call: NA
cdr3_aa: CSEGLSEAFF
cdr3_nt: TGCAGCGAGGGGTTGTCTGAAGCTTTCTTT

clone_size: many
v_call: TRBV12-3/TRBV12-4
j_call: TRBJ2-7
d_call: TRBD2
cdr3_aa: CASSLSGTSDGEQYF
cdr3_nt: TGTGCCAGCAGTTTATCCGGGACTAGCGACGGCGAGCAGTACTTC

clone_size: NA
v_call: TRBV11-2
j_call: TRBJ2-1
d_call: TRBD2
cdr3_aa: CASSLGLAGVLGGEQFF
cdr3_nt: TGTGCCAGCAGCTTAGGCCTAGCGGGAGTTCTAGGGGGGGAGCAGTTCTTC

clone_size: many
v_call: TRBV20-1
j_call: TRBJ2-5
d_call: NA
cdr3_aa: CSASGGRETQYF
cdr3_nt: TGCAGTGCTAGCGGGGGGCGGGAGACCCAGTACTTC

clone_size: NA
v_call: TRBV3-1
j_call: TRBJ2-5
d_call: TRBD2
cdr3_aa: CASSLYREGETQYF
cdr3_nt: TGTGCCAGCAGCCTTTATCGGGAGGGAGAGACCCAGTACTTC

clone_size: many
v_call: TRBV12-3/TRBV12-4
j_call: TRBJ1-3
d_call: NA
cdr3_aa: CASITGPLSGNTIYF
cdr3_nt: TGTGCCAGCATCACGGGTCCTCTGTCTGGAAACACCATATATTTT

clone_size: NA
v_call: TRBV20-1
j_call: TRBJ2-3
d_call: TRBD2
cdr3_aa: CSASLAGVLGTDTQYF
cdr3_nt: TGCAGTGCTAGTCTAGCGGGGGTCCTTGGTACAGATACGCAGTATTTT

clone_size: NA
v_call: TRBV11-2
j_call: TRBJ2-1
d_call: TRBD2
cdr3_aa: CASSLGGSGMNNKQFF
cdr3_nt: TGTGCCAGCAGCTTAGGGGGTAGCGGGATGAACAATAAGCAGTTCTTC

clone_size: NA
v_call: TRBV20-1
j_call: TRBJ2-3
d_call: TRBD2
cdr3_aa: CSARGGSVDTQYF
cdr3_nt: TGCAGTGCTAGAGGCGGGAGTGTAGATACGCAGTATTTT

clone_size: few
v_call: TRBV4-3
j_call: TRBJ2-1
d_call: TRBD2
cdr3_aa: CASSQDPGGYNEQFF
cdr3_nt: TGCGCCAGCAGCCAAGACCCGGGAGGGTACAATGAGCAGTTCTTC

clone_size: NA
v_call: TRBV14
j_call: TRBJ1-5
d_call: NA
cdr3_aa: CASSQESGPNQPQHF
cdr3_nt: TGTGCCAGCAGCCAAGAATCAGGGCCCAATCAGCCCCAGCATTTT

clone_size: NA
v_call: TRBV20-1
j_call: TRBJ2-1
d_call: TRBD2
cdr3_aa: CSAIGLAGGKAYNEQFF
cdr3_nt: TGCAGTGCTATAGGACTAGCGGGGGGGAAGGCCTACAATGAGCAGTTCTTC

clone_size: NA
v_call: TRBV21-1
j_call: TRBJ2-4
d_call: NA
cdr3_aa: CASSKAPPVGSPMYF
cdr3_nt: TGTGCCAGCAGCAAAGCGCCCCCGGTCGGCTCACCCATGTACTTC

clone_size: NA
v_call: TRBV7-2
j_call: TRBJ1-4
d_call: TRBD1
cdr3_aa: CASRRRTGGAEKLFF
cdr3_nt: TGTGCCAGCAGACGCCGGACAGGGGGCGCTGAAAAACTGTTTTTT

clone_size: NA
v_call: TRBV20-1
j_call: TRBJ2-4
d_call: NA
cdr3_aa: CSARDLTRSAKNIQYF
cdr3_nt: TGCAGTGCTAGAGATCTGACCCGCTCGGCCAAAAACATTCAGTACTTC

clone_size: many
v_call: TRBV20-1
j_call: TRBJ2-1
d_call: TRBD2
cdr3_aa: CSAPTPIGGRTSIYNEQFF
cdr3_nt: TGCAGTGCTCCAACCCCGATCGGTGGAAGGACTAGCATCTACAATGAGCAGTTCTTC

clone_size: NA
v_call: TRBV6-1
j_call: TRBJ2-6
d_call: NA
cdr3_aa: CASSVWQITSGANVLTF
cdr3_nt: TGTGCCAGCAGTGTTTGGCAAATTACTTCTGGGGCCAACGTCCTGACTTTC

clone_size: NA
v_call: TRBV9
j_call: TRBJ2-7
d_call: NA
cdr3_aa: CASSVGAGYSYEQYF
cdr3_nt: TGTGCCAGCAGCGTGGGGGCCGGCTACTCCTACGAGCAGTACTTC

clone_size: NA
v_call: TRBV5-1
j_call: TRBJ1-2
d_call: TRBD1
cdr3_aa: CASTEGGTGTLGYTF
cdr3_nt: TGCGCCAGCACCGAAGGGGGGACAGGGACGCTTGGCTACACCTTC

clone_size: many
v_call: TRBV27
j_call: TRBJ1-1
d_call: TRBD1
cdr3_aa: CASSGGQVGTEAFF
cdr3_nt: TGTGCCAGCAGTGGGGGACAGGTGGGGACTGAAGCTTTCTTT

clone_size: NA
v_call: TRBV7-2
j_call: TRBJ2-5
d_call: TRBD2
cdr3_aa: CASSLWGGTETQYF
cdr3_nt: TGTGCCAGCAGCTTATGGGGGGGAACAGAGACCCAGTACTTC

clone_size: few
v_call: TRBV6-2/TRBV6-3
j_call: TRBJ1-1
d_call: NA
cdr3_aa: CASSRVEGKSYTEAFF
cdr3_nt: TGTGCCAGCAGCAGGGTGGAGGGGAAGAGTTACACTGAAGCTTTCTTT

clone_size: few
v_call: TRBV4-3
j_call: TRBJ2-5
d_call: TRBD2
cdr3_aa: CASSPSRGASEETQYF
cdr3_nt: TGCGCCAGCAGCCCCTCGCGGGGGGCTAGTGAGGAGACCCAGTACTTC

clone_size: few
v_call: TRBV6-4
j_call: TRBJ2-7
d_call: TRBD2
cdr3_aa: CASSDSPGGPHEQYF
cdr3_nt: TGTGCCAGCAGTGACTCGCCGGGAGGGCCCCACGAGCAGTACTTC

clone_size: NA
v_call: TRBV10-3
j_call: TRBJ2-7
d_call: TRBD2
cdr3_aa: CAISEGLAGSFSYEQYF
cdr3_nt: TGTGCCATCAGTGAGGGACTAGCGGGATCTTTCTCCTACGAGCAGTACTTC

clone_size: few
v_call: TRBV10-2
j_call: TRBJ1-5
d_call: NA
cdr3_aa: CASSESPGNQPQHF
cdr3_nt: TGCGCCAGCAGTGAGTCGCCAGGCAATCAGCCCCAGCATTTT

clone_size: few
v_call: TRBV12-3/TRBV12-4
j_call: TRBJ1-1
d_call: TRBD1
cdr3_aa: CASSLYQGGAEAFF
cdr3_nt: TGTGCCAGCAGTTTATATCAAGGGGGCGCTGAAGCTTTCTTT

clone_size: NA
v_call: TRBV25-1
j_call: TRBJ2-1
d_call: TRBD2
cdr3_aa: CASSERGSSYNEQFF
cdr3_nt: TGTGCCAGCAGTGAGCGGGGGAGCTCCTACAATGAGCAGTTCTTC

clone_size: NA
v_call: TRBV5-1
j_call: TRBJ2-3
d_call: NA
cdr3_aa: CASSLGGFPDTQYF
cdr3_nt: TGCGCCAGCAGCTTGGGGGGGTTCCCAGATACGCAGTATTTT

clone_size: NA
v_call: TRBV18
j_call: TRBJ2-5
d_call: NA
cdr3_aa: CASSPQPGHRQGETQYF
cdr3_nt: TGTGCCAGCTCACCGCAACCGGGACACCGGCAGGGAGAGACCCAGTACTTC